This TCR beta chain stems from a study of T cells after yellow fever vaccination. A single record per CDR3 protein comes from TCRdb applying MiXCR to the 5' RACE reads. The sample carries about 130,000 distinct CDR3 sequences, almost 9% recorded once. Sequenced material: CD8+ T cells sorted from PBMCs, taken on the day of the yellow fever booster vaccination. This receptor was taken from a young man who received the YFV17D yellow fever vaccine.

Here the CDR3 reads CAIGRSYEQYF. DNA for the CDR3: TGCGCCATCGGACGGTCCTACGAGCAGTACTTC. This sequence joins TRBV10-2 and TRBJ2-7; D not certain. CDR3 length: 11 residues. The V end was cut by 10 bases, the J end by 1 base, with 8 bases between. Germline CDR1 and CDR2: WSHSY and SAAADI.